The 15 T cell receptor beta chains given below trace back to one sample, sequenced in a study of regulatory T cells in long-lasting Graves disease. Through Arm-PCR of CDR3 regions and iRepertoire HTBI primers, TCR beta libraries were built. MiXCR was run by TCRdb on the multiplex PCR reads, yielding one entry per CDR3 protein. The sample yields 500,000 to 800,000 distinct CDR3 sequences, about 30% seen once. Time point defined: persistent/refractory GD, antithyroid drugs over 5 years with positive TRAb. The TCR library was prepared using RNA isolated from PBMCs. Sequenced here: peripheral blood mononuclear cells (PBMCs), sampled when the disease was refractory, from a patient treated with antithyroid drugs. All receptors derive from a female donor with Graves disease.

V gene TRBV5-1 combines with J gene TRBJ1-1, with no clear D. Trimming cost V 0 bases and J 1 base, with 10 bases left between them. CDR3 length: 15 residues. Germline loops: CDR1 SGHRS, CDR2 YFSETQ. The CDR3 region is CASSLARGKNTEAFF. In nucleotides, the CDR3 is TGCGCCAGCAGCTTGGCCCGTGGCAAGAACACTGAAGCTTTCTTT.

J is TRBJ2-4 and V is TRBV12-3 or TRBV12-4; TRBD1 is a possible D gene (6 bases). V dropped 3 bases and J dropped 0 bases, with 12 bases sitting between them. The CDR3 is 16 amino acids. CDR3 protein: CASSFFSRGAKNIQYF. CDR3 DNA: TGTGCCAGCAGTTTTTTTTCCAGGGGAGCCAAAAACATTCAGTACTTC.

This clonotype has only a few counts. V and J are TRBV20-1 and TRBJ2-7; D might be TRBD1 (5 bases). The V end lost 4 bases, the J end lost 6 bases, and 19 bases lay between the germline ends. There are 14 residues in the CDR3. Looked up from germline, CDR1 is DFQATT and CDR2 is SNEGSKA (reference sequence). The DNA of the CDR3 is TGCAGTGCTAAAAGGGGCGGCCCCCCCTTCGAGCAGTACTTC. This sequence encodes CSAKRGGPPFEQYF.

The chain employs TRBV19 and TRBJ1-1; D unresolved. This CDR3 is built from 13 residues. V dropped 3 bases and J dropped 4 bases, with 9 bases sitting between them. Germline loops: CDR1 LNHDA, CDR2 SQIVND (reference sequence). The CDR3 loop reads CASSMRATTEAFF. The CDR3 DNA is TGTGCCAGTAGTATGAGGGCGACCACTGAAGCTTTCTTT.

J is TRBJ2-5 and V is TRBV11-2, with TRBD1 matching 9 bases. The CDR3 runs 15 residues. Trimming at V came to 1 base and at J to 5 bases, leaving 5 bases not matched to a gene. Germline-derived CDR1 and CDR2 are SGHAT and FQNNGV. CDR3 sequence: CASSLGQGVDETQYF. The CDR3 DNA is TGTGCCAGCAGCTTAGGACAGGGGGTGGATGAGACCCAGTACTTC.

The chain recombines TRBV29-1 with TRBJ2-6; D is perhaps TRBD2 (5 bases). The CDR3 contains 13 residues. The germline gives CDR1 SQVTM, CDR2 ANQGSEA. Trimming took off 4 bases at V and 2 bases at J, with 6 bases between the two ends. The CDR3: CSVGGTGANVLTF. CDR3 in DNA: TGCAGCGTTGGAGGGACTGGGGCCAACGTCCTGACTTTC.

The chain carries TRBV15 and TRBJ1-4, with a tentative D call TRBD1 (6 bases). There are 15 residues in the CDR3. Deletions cut 0 bases from V and 8 bases from J, with 13 bases between. Germline V CDR1 and CDR2: LNHNV, YYDKDF (reference sequence). In DNA form, the CDR3 reads TGTGCCACCAGCAGAGATAAGGGAGGGGGAGAAAAACTGTTTTTT. It is translated as CATSRDKGGGEKLFF.

This clonotype has just a few counts. The chain couples TRBV15 to TRBJ2-2; TRBD1 might be the D (6 bases). V lost 5 bases, J lost 2 bases, and 12 bases lay in between. Germline V gives CDR1 LNHNV, CDR2 YYDKDF (reference sequence). The CDR3 is 15 residues long. In DNA form, the CDR3 reads TGTGCCACCAGCGAACAGGGATTTAACACCGGGGAGCTGTTTTTT. This translates into CATSEQGFNTGELFF.

This clonotype was found once. V is TRBV3-1 and J is TRBJ2-3, with 11 bases matching TRBD2. The CDR3 runs 16 residues. V trimming: 2 bases; J trimming: 6 bases; junction bases outside the gene matches: 7. Germline CDR1 LGHDT, CDR2 YNNKEL (reference sequence). The chain's CDR3 is CASSQTTTSGTDTQYF. DNA for the CDR3: TGTGCCAGCAGCCAAACCACGACTAGCGGGACTGATACGCAGTATTTT.

The CDR3 DNA reads as TGCAGCGTTGAAGGCGGCGGAACAGGGTATCAAGCTTTCTTT. Translated, it gives CSVEGGGTGYQAFF. The rearrangement uses TRBV29-1 and TRBJ1-1; a possible D gene is TRBD1 (6 bases). Germline loops: CDR1 SQVTM, CDR2 ANQGSEA. The CDR3 spans 14 residues. Trimming stripped 1 base from V and 9 bases from J, with 18 bases between. Using reference TRBV29-1 and TRBJ1-1 for the parts outside the CDR3, the full variable domain is SAVISQKPSRDICQRGTSLTIQCQVDSQVTMMFWYRQQPGQSLTLIATANQGSEATYESGFVIDKFPISRPNLTFSTLTVSNMSPEDSSIYLCSVEGGGTGYQAFFGQGTRLTVV.

This clonotype was counted ten times or more. The chain couples TRBV7-9 to TRBJ2-5, with D possibly being TRBD2 (5 bases). There are 14 residues in the CDR3. Germline CDR1 and CDR2: SEHNR and FQNEAQ (reference sequence). Trimming pared 1 base from V and 4 bases from J, leaving 10 bases between. The CDR3 loop is CASSLDRGGETQYF. CDR3 nucleotides: TGTGCCAGCAGCTTAGACCGAGGAGGAGAGACCCAGTACTTC.

The chain uses TRBV5-5 and TRBJ1-5; D is ambiguous. In germline, CDR1 is SGHKS, CDR2 YYEKEE (reference sequence). Trimming pared 0 bases from V and 6 bases from J, leaving 13 bases between. The CDR3 spans 15 residues. The CDR3 sequence: CASSLAPGMVQPQHF. The CDR3 bases are TGTGCCAGCAGCTTGGCTCCGGGTATGGTTCAGCCCCAGCATTTT.

At least ten counts were recorded for this clonotype. J is TRBJ1-2 and V is TRBV28, with 8 bases aligning to TRBD1. This CDR3 comprises 14 residues. Germline assignment: CDR1 MDHEN and CDR2 SYDVKM. V trimming: 2 bases; J trimming: 7 bases; junction bases outside the gene matches: 6. The CDR3 DNA reads TGTGCCAGCAGTTTACTTCAGGGGGCGCGTGGCTACACCTTC. As protein: CASSLLQGARGYTF.

The J gene is TRBJ1-6, the V gene TRBV12-3 or TRBV12-4; no clear D. Trimming removed 2 bases from V and 8 bases from J, with 16 bases in between. CDR3 size: 16 residues. The CDR3 DNA follows: TGTGCCAGCAGTTTACGTCAGTTAGGACGGGATTCACCCCTCCACTTT. Translation: CASSLRQLGRDSPLHF.

The CDR3 bases are TGCAGTGCCCTTAGGACTAGCGGGAGGATCAACGAGCAGTACTTC. It encodes CSALRTSGRINEQYF. J is TRBJ2-7 and V is TRBV20-1, with 14 positions matching TRBD2. This CDR3 has 15 residues. Trimming at V came to 6 bases and at J to 5 bases, leaving 9 bases not matched to a gene. Germline V gene sequence: CDR1 DFQATT, CDR2 SNEGSKA (reference sequence).